One TCR beta chain is described in this entry. The data stem from a study of blood T cell repertoires in COVID-19. In the study overall: The United States, Italy and Spain supplied acute and convalescent COVID-19 samples. PBMCs, B-cell-depleted T cells, or T cells were the source of the cDNA or gDNA that made up the material.

In the source study's methods: Researchers report that nucleated cell counts were estimated from reference gene primer amplification. The method was immunoSEQ multiplex PCR; TCRdb's version includes in-frame clones alone and lacks a portion of them. V and J calls and clone size follow that table, whereas D and trimming were derived from the DNA. The table includes about 39,000 clones, roughly 80% detected once. This CDR3 has 13 residues. The ends were cut back, 4 bases at V and 4 bases at J, with 10 bases in the middle. The germline V gene has CDR1 MDHEN and CDR2 SYDVKM. The sample consisted of peripheral blood. This TCR was recovered from a man in his 60s in a cohort sampled during active COVID-19. The chain recombines TRBV28 with TRBJ1-2; a possible D gene is TRBD1 (5 bases). CDR3 in amino acids: CASSSRRAYGYTF. CDR3 DNA: TGTGCCAGCAGTTCTCGCAGGGCCTATGGCTACACCTTC.